This T cell receptor beta chain was found in a study of CD8+CD57+ T cells in acquired aplastic anemia. Study-level background: Sorted CD4+ and CD8+ cells yielded 3 to 3.5 ug of DNA on average. The study, taken as a whole, reports: Roughly 30 sequences, all CD8+ CDR3, were shared between patients and controls. In CD8+ cells, Simpson's diversity showed no significant difference between patients and controls.

This CDR3 is built from 13 residues. V dropped 6 bases and J dropped 5; count of bases not matched to a gene: 3. Germline CDR1 is LNHDA and CDR2 is SQIVND (reference sequence). All sequencing subjects had displayed CD8+CD57+ cell expansion on flow cytometry. Blood samples were obtained from patients who had received no prior therapy. About this clonotype: The antigen is undetermined.

Both TCR beta VDJ combination and CDR3 sequence profiling were carried out. Genomic DNA was the template for this profiling. MiXCR was run by TCRdb on the reads, yielding one entry per CDR3 protein. The sample lists under 250,000 distinct CDR3 sequences, about 62% occurring once. The V call is TRBV19, the J call TRBJ2-1; 8 bases align to TRBD1. Source material: sorted CD4+, CD8+, or CD8+CD57+ T cells (not recorded which) from PBMCs. The clonotype originates from a human donor with aplastic anemia. CDR3 sequence: CASRRTGNNEQFF. CDR3 sequence (DNA): TGTGCCAGTAGGAGGACAGGGAACAATGAGCAGTTCTTC.